This T cell receptor (beta chain) was profiled in a study of T cell responses to AZD1222 COVID-19 vaccine. Assay: immunoSEQ multiplex PCR; the TCRdb copy retains only in-frame clones and omits some. The sample comprises approximately 52,000 clones, roughly 87% of which are singletons, and roughly 2.6% rests with the top ten. The germline V gene has CDR1 MNHNY and CDR2 SVGAGI (reference sequence). The V end lost 7 bases, the J end lost 0 bases, and 13 bases lay between the germline ends. This CDR3 is 14 amino acids long. On this clone: Its antigen is unknown.

General study findings and limits: There were vaccine-associated CD4 TCRs across spike, dominant at 160-218 and 743-854. None of the repertoires were sampled until the peak T cell response had passed.

This sample comprised peripheral blood, obtained 28 days after the second AZD1222 dose. The clonotype comes from an adult who received the AZD1222 COVID-19 vaccine. V usage is TRBV6-6 and J usage is TRBJ2-7, with unresolved D. This CDR3 reads CASTPRLDSYEQYF. CDR3 coding DNA: TGTGCCAGCACACCCCGATTAGACTCCTACGAGCAGTACTTC.